The entry that follows covers one TCR beta chain sequence. The germline V and J ends were trimmed by 6 bases and 13 bases, with 17 bases remaining between them. The CDR3 is 12 amino acids. The germline V gene has CDR1 MNHEY and CDR2 SMNVEV (reference sequence). The sample is drawn from a study of cytomegalovirus exposure and HLA in healthy donors. Method: immunoSEQ multiplex PCR; TCRdb's copy keeps in-frame clones and lacks some. The sample includes fewer than 200,000 clones, roughly 86% of them seen just once. The sample was PBMCs. The TCR sequence derives from a man aged 18 to 29 in good health and CMV-seropositive. The chain joins TRBV27 to TRBJ2-3, with D maybe TRBD2 (5 bases). The CDR3 is CASSQLVGWEYF. The CDR3 DNA reads as TGTGCCAGCAGCCAACTAGTGGGGTGGGAGTATTTT.